This entry features one T cell receptor beta chain sequence. This clonotype was seen repeatedly, ten times or more. Its antigen is still unknown. Base qualities are not provided; no much larger clone lies one nucleotide away. The data derive from a study of human T cells and chemical hapten exposure (dated by TCRdb to about 2021). With regard to the full study: For sensitization, 2% DPC in acetone was applied to a 2 cm by 2 cm area of upper inner arm skin. Throughout the roughly 24-week study period, patients were also given weekly therapeutic DPC doses on the scalp. Patch testing on the upper back used Finn chambers containing 0.01% DPC, with scoring done after 6 days according to International Contact Dermatitis Research Group standards. Alopecia areata with under or over 50% scalp involvement, alopecia totalis and alopecia universalis were represented in the patient cohort, which was mostly female. Libraries were pooled for sequencing, and per-sample TCR yields varied mainly because of small differences in library volumes within the pool. The study tracked peripheral blood TCR repertoire changes in vivo during primary and secondary sensitization to the hapten diphenylcyclopropenone (DPC) in alopecia patients. Blood samples were taken from patients before sensitization (week 0) and at 2, 6 and about 24 weeks after DPC sensitization. Blood for TCR sequencing was provided by twenty-nine alopecia patients at one to four time points (pre-sensitization, 2, 6 and 24 weeks).

Library preparation employed RACE. Sequenced using a NextSeq 500. Library preparation attached unique molecular identifiers to individual cDNA molecules for quantitative, reproducible TCR counting. Both TCR alpha and TCR beta chains were sequenced from each blood RNA sample. As for how the authors treated the data: Samples had a median of 95,638 TCRs, with a range from roughly 23,224 to 750,000. V, J and CDR3 annotation of the TCR reads was carried out using the Decombinator software suite. Every sample was subsampled to the same number of TCRs (28,000) for the PS versus PT1 abundance plots. TCRs were defined as expanded if absent before sensitization and observed at least eight times at the 2-week time point. Starting from the raw public reads, TCRdb applied fastp trimming at Q25, assembled clones with MiXCR and retained in-frame beta chains. When rows share a CDR3 protein, they turn into one entry using the most common DNA and genes. In this record, the V and J calls reflect TCRdb's handling and not the investigators' own analysis. The sample table lists around 120,000 distinct CDR3 sequences, roughly an eighth of them with a count of one. The ten biggest clones cover around 0.84% of the sample.

The sample's time point label, decoded: patch test 1, 2 weeks after DPC sensitization. This sample's treatment or condition label indicates: therapeutic diphenylcyclopropenone sensitization with weekly scalp DPC. At every patch-test visit, the blood draw took place before the patch test was put on. To be eligible, patients had to be aged 18 to 70, diagnosed with alopecia and judged suitable for DPC therapy, while pregnant patients were excluded. Total RNA was isolated from unfractionated whole blood collected in Tempus Blood RNA tubes. The paper's findings and limits, for the study overall: Because every patient had alopecia, a presumed autoimmune disease, the patients' immune response might differ from that of healthy individuals. Repeated subsampling changed both the strength of the expansion versus patch-test correlation and the threshold at which the correlation became significant. A positive correlation was found between the number of PT1 expanded TCRs and patch test score, with significance reached at thresholds 8, 16 and 32 but not 4. The number of TCRs above 1 in 1000 frequency did not change with DPC sensitization; there was no evidence of global repertoire structure alterations. Compared with pre-sensitization or healthy control sets, expanded TCRs formed significantly more large CDR3 similarity clusters, which is consistent with antigen-driven responses.

The germline V gene supplies CDR1 SGHTA and CDR2 FQGTGA. Relative to germline, V is 2 bases shorter and J is 2 bases shorter, with 15 bases between their ends. The CDR3 starts with the cysteine, ends with the phenylalanine, and has 17 residues. Kept here is only the CDR3 DNA, which spans 51 bases and is read in frame from base 1. The sequence came from a man younger than 35 with alopecia areata. Some clones in this sample may be carry-over from other donors' samples. This material consisted of whole blood, taken in connection with sensitization to the hapten diphenylcyclopropenone (DPC). The rearrangement joined TRBV7-3 to TRBJ2-2; the D gene cannot be resolved beyond TRBD1 or TRBD2, each matching 5 bases. The DNA sequence is as follows: TGTGCCAGCAGCTTAGCCCCCGGGACGGCCAACACCGGGGAGCTGTTTTTT. This codes for CASSLAPGTANTGELFF.